The 15 T cell receptor beta chains presented below share a single source sample, sequenced in a study of long-term antiretroviral therapy in people with HIV. The authors ran the immunoSEQ assay, v3.0, at survey level. Repertoires were generated with immunoSEQ multiplex PCR, while TCRdb's copy carries only in-frame clones and drops some. The data show 22,000 or so clones, with about 84% seen just once and around 20% held by the top ten. This specimen consisted of unsorted PBMCs, obtained 0.5 years before starting antiretroviral therapy. These receptors were taken from a man aged 40-55 years with HIV.

This sequence joins TRBV4-1 and TRBJ2-7; 7 positions match TRBD1. Germline CDR1 reads MGHRA; CDR2 reads YSYEKL. The V segment lost 4 bases and the J segment 7 bases; nucleotides outside the gene matches: 13. The CDR3 extends over 15 amino acids. CDR3 nucleotide sequence: TGCGCCAGCAGCCCCCAATTTACACCGGACAGGGAGCAGTACTTC. Its protein product is CASSPQFTPDREQYF.

This clone showed up just once. The chain has TRBV7-2 and TRBJ1-2; 8 bases match TRBD1. V dropped 4 bases and J dropped 9; count of bases not matched to a gene: 7. The germline V gene has CDR1 SGHTA and CDR2 FQGNSA. CDR3 length equals 13 residues. This CDR3 reads CASSYETGESYTF. The CDR3 nucleotides are TGTGCCAGCAGCTATGAGACAGGGGAAAGCTACACCTTC.

The table lists this clone with a few counts. The CDR3 loop is CASSVGDSFTDTQYF. CDR3 DNA sequence: TGCGCCAGCAGTGTGGGGGACAGCTTCACAGATACGCAGTATTTT. This chain joins TRBV10-2 and TRBJ2-3, with 7 bases identical to TRBD1. The CDR3 runs to 15 residues. V lost 4 bases, J lost 2 bases, and 6 bases stayed unmatched. Germline-derived CDR1 and CDR2 are WSHSY and SAAADI.

The chain recombines TRBV9 with TRBJ1-1; TRBD1 aligns across 7 bases. The CDR3 is 16 residues long. The germline CDR1 and CDR2 sequences are SGDLS and YYNGEE. Germline trimming cut 3 bases from V and 6 bases from J; bases unmatched to any gene: 14. This CDR3 reads CASSAGTASSESEAFF. The CDR3 region has the DNA TGTGCCAGCAGCGCCGGGACAGCATCAAGTGAATCTGAAGCTTTCTTT. Full variable domain (rest looked up from reference TRBV9 and TRBJ1-1): DSGVTQTPKHLITATGQRVTLRCSPRSGDLSVYWYQQSLDQGLQFLIQYYNGEERAKGNILERFSAQQFPDLHSELNLSSLELGDSALYFCASSAGTASSESEAFFGQGTRLTVV.

This chain connects TRBV28 to TRBJ1-5; 11 nucleotides match TRBD1. The CDR3 loop spans 18 amino acids. CDR1 and CDR2 (germline): MDHEN, SYDVKM. J was trimmed by 2 bases and V by 8 bases; bases with no gene match: 14. The CDR3, as DNA: TGTGCCAGCTCCTCCGGGACAGGGGGTATAGCGGGCAATCAGCCCCAGCATTTT. Its translation is CASSSGTGGIAGNQPQHF.

This rearrangement joins TRBV7-2 to TRBJ2-7; TRBD1 or TRBD2 may be the D gene (5 bases each). The CDR3 has 15 residues. Germline loops: CDR1 SGHTA, CDR2 FQGNSA. The V and J ends lost 6 bases and 2 bases respectively, with 17 bases between them. CDR3 in amino acids: CASRHTGTQAYEQYF. CDR3 sequence (DNA): TGTGCCAGCAGGCACACCGGGACCCAAGCCTACGAGCAGTACTTC.

The V and J genes are TRBV28 and TRBJ1-1; 7 bases align to TRBD1. Per the germline V gene, CDR1 is MDHEN and CDR2 is SYDVKM. The ends lost 7 bases at V and 1 base at J; junction bases unmatched: 9. CDR3 length: 15 residues. CDR3 coding DNA: TGTGCCAGCATCCGCGACAGGGCCGGGAACACTGAAGCTTTCTTT. It yields the protein CASIRDRAGNTEAFF.

This chain uses TRBV25-1 with TRBJ2-5; TRBD1 aligns across 8 bases. The V segment lost 4 bases and the J segment 5 bases; nucleotides outside the gene matches: 9. Germline V gene sequence: CDR1 MGHDK, CDR2 SYGVNS. The CDR3 length is 15 residues. The CDR3 nucleotides read TGTGCCAGCAGTGCAATCGACAGGGGTTACGAGACCCAGTACTTC. This gives the protein CASSAIDRGYETQYF.

The V gene is TRBV5-8, the J gene TRBJ2-5; 13 nucleotides match TRBD2. The CDR3 spans 17 residues. Germline V gene sequence: CDR1 SGHTS, CDR2 YDEGEE. Trimming cost V 3 bases and J 3 bases; bases outside gene matches: 8. The DNA of the CDR3 is TGTGCCAGCAGCTGGGGGACTAGCGGGGTTGGGGAAGAGACCCAGTACTTC. Amino acid sequence: CASSWGTSGVGEETQYF.

The genes are TRBV28 and TRBJ1-5; D not certain. The CDR3 runs to 17 residues. CDR1 and CDR2 (germline): MDHEN, SYDVKM. Trimming stripped 3 bases from V and 0 bases from J, with 15 bases between. CDR3 nucleotides: TGTGCCAGCAGTTTTCCCTCGGGCACCAATAGCAATCAGCCCCAGCATTTT. Encoded protein: CASSFPSGTNSNQPQHF. Using reference TRBV28 and TRBJ1-5 for the parts outside the CDR3, the full variable domain is DVKVTQSSRYLVKRTGEKVFLECVQDMDHENMFWYRQDPGLGLRLIYFSYDVKMKEKGDIPEGYSVSREKKERFSLILESASTNQTSMYLCASSFPSGTNSNQPQHFGDGTRLSIL.

The gene calls are TRBV5-5 and TRBJ2-3; 15 bases line up with TRBD2. Germline CDR1 and CDR2: SGHKS and YYEKEE (reference sequence). The junction had 7 bases not matched to a gene; V was cut back by 4 bases and J by 4 bases. The CDR3 totals 17 residues. The CDR3 protein is CASSPWTSGGAPDTQYF. The CDR3 coding sequence is TGTGCCAGCAGCCCCTGGACTAGCGGGGGGGCCCCAGATACGCAGTATTTT.

Within the sample, this clone is medium-sized (0.01 to 0.1%). The genes are TRBV10-1 and TRBJ1-6; D is ambiguous. The length of the CDR3 is 13 residues. Trimming shortened V by 2 bases and J by 8 bases, and 7 bases separated the two germline ends. Germline CDR1 and CDR2: WNHNN and SYGVQD (reference sequence). CDR3 protein: CASSETDHSPLHF. The CDR3, as DNA: TGCGCCAGCAGTGAGACGGACCATTCACCCCTCCACTTT.

V and J are TRBV5-6 and TRBJ1-2; D perhaps matches TRBD1 (5 bases). The germline CDR1 and CDR2 sequences are SGHDT and YYEEEE. Trimming stripped 2 bases from V and 0 bases from J, with 8 bases between. This CDR3 comprises 14 residues. Here the CDR3 reads CASSFRAANYGYTF. CDR3 DNA sequence: TGTGCCAGCAGCTTCAGGGCCGCTAACTATGGCTACACCTTC.

This clone was counted only a few times. The chain is built from TRBV19 and TRBJ1-2; D is possibly TRBD1 (5 bases). This CDR3 is built from 14 residues. The germline V gene has CDR1 LNHDA and CDR2 SQIVND (reference sequence). V was shortened by 9 bases and J by 4 bases, with 18 bases between the two germline ends. CDR3 DNA sequence: TGTGCCAGCCGACTCATAGGGGCGGGCTATGGCTACACCTTC. This codes for CASRLIGAGYGYTF. The complete variable domain, with remaining parts taken from reference TRBV19 and TRBJ1-2, reads DGGITQSPKYLFRKEGQNVTLSCEQNLNHDAMYWYRQDPGQGLRLIYYSQIVNDFQKGDIAEGYSVSREKKESFPLTVTSAQKNPTAFYLCASRLIGAGYGYTFGSGTRLTVV.

V and J are TRBV13 and TRBJ1-1, with D possibly TRBD1 on 5 matching bases. V was trimmed by 4 bases and J by 0 bases, leaving 15 bases between them. Per germline, CDR1 PRHDT and CDR2 FYEKMQ (reference sequence). This CDR3 is built from 16 residues. The CDR3 loop is CASSYPRGGMNTEAFF. The CDR3 DNA reads TGTGCCAGCAGCTACCCTCGGGGGGGAATGAACACTGAAGCTTTCTTT.